What follows are 10 T cell receptor beta chains derived from one specimen sequenced in a study of blood T cell repertoires in COVID-19. The data were produced by immunoSEQ multiplex PCR, yet TCRdb's version contains in-frame clones alone and is incomplete. The table shows about 200,000 clones, with approximately 86% occurring only once. The sample was PBMCs or T cells enriched from blood (not recorded which). The receptors here all came from a woman in her 40s in a cohort exposed to, infected with or recovered from COVID-19 (not recorded which).

The DNA for the CDR3 is TGTGCCAGCAGCTTGGCTAGCGGGGGCTCGACTTTAACAGATACGCAGTATTTT. As protein: CASSLASGGSTLTDTQYF. The V and J genes are TRBV5-4 and TRBJ2-3; TRBD2 aligns across 10 bases. CDR3 length equals 18 residues. Germline trimming cut 0 bases from V and 3 bases from J; bases unmatched to any gene: 10. The germline V gene encodes CDR1 SGHNT and CDR2 YYREEE (reference sequence).

The chain uses TRBV6-5 and TRBJ1-1; D may be TRBD1 (5 bases). Trimming cost V 6 bases and J 0 bases, with 11 bases left between them. The CDR3 has 14 residues. Germline CDR1 is MNHEY and CDR2 is SVGAGI. The CDR3 nucleotides are TGTGCCAGCAGAGTGGGGCAGTTGAACACTGAAGCTTTCTTT. Amino acid sequence: CASRVGQLNTEAFF.

V gene TRBV7-9 combines with J gene TRBJ1-3; 7 nucleotides align to TRBD1. Germline lookup yields CDR1 SEHNR and CDR2 FQNEAQ (reference sequence). CDR3 length: 15 amino acids. Losses at the gene ends were 1 base for V and 7 bases for J; bases not matched to a gene: 7. CDR3 bases: TGTGCCAGCAGCTTAGTTATGGAGACAGGGAACACCATATATTTT. Its protein is CASSLVMETGNTIYF.

J is TRBJ2-5 and V is TRBV10-1; 8 positions agree with TRBD1. V was clipped by 8 bases and J by 5 bases; unmatched bases: 13. Germline V gene data show CDR1 as WNHNN and CDR2 as SYGVQD (reference sequence). This CDR3 contains 15 residues. CDR3 DNA sequence: TGCGCCAGCGTAGTAAAGACAGGGGTTGGCGAGACCCAGTACTTC. It encodes CASVVKTGVGETQYF.

CDR3 loop: CASSLGGLNTEAFF. The CDR3 region has the DNA TGCGCCAGCAGCTTAGGGGGCTTAAACACTGAAGCTTTCTTT. The chain joins TRBV5-1 to TRBJ1-1; TRBD1 agrees at 7 bases. V lost 2 bases to trimming and J lost 2 bases; unmatched junction nucleotides: 3. Germline CDR1 SGHRS, CDR2 YFSETQ. The CDR3 loop spans 14 amino acids.

The CDR3: CASSPTGGTETQYF. CDR3 coding DNA: TGCGCCAGCAGCCCAACAGGGGGCACAGAGACCCAGTACTTC. The V and J genes are TRBV4-1 and TRBJ2-5, with TRBD1 matching 9 bases. The CDR3 runs 14 residues. With V trimmed by 4 bases and J by 4 bases, 4 bases remained unmatched. Germline V gene sequence: CDR1 MGHRA, CDR2 YSYEKL.

The chain is built from TRBV27 and TRBJ2-5, with 9 nucleotides matching TRBD2. V lost 8 bases, J lost 5 bases, and 12 bases stayed unmatched. This CDR3 spans 15 amino acids. Germline V gene sequence: CDR1 MNHEY, CDR2 SMNVEV (reference sequence). CDR3 DNA sequence: TGTGCCAGCCGACCCATAGCGGGAGACCTTGAGACCCAGTACTTC. Translation: CASRPIAGDLETQYF.

The V gene is TRBV4-1, the J gene TRBJ1-1; D is unresolved. The CDR3 length is 19 residues. Germline V gene data show CDR1 as MGHRA and CDR2 as YSYEKL. V was pared by 0 bases and J by 0 bases, with 20 bases between. The CDR3 DNA follows: TGCGCCAGCAGCCAAGAGCCCCCCCTATACGGTTCTATGAACACTGAAGCTTTCTTT. Amino acids: CASSQEPPLYGSMNTEAFF.

The chain has TRBV6-5 and TRBJ1-1, with a possible D match to TRBD1 (5 bases). The germline V and J ends were trimmed by 1 base and 5 bases, with 14 bases remaining between them. Germline V gives CDR1 MNHEY, CDR2 SVGAGI. This CDR3 has 15 residues. The DNA for the CDR3 is TGTGCCAGCAGTTACTTCAGGGCTCGCGGTACTGAAGCTTTCTTT. This translates into CASSYFRARGTEAFF.

This clone appeared a single time. V usage is TRBV29-1 and J usage is TRBJ1-2; 8 bases line up with TRBD1. After removal of 5 bases from V and 5 bases from J, the junction contained 10 bases not matched to a gene. Germline V gene sequence: CDR1 SQVTM, CDR2 ANQGSEA. This CDR3 has 14 residues. The CDR3: CSVYQGASGYGYTF. CDR3 nucleotide sequence: TGCAGCGTTTACCAGGGGGCTAGCGGTTATGGCTACACCTTC.